These 29 T cell receptor beta chains were sequenced from one sample in a study of cytotoxic CD8 clonotypes in ibrutinib-treated CLL. Produced via immunoSEQ multiplex PCR; TCRdb's table is partial and in-frame only. The table includes tens of thousands of clones, around 84% detected once. The source material was PBMCs, sampled before ibrutinib treatment. These receptors all come from a human donor with chronic lymphocytic leukemia.

V is TRBV9 and J is TRBJ2-7, with TRBD2 matching over 7 bases. The CDR3 covers 18 residues. The germline gives CDR1 SGDLS, CDR2 YYNGEE. V gave up 0 bases and J gave up 6 bases; unmatched junction bases: 18. CDR3 nucleotides: TGTGCCAGCAGCGTAGCTCTCCAATCTGGGGGGAGGGCCGCCGAGCAGTACTTC. Translated: CASSVALQSGGRAAEQYF.

The genes are TRBV11-3 and TRBJ1-1; D not certain. This CDR3 spans 14 amino acids. CDR1 SGHNT and CDR2 YENEEA come from the germline V gene. V was clipped by 1 base and J by 5 bases, with 11 bases between them. The CDR3: CASSLGAGLTEAFF. The CDR3 nucleotides are TGTGCCAGCAGCTTAGGTGCGGGATTGACTGAAGCTTTCTTT.

This clone was observed a handful of times. The V gene is TRBV6-5, the J gene TRBJ1-5; no firm D call. Germline V gene lookup returns CDR1 MNHEY and CDR2 SVGAGI. The V end was cut by 4 bases, the J end by 7 bases, with 11 bases between. The CDR3 totals 13 residues. The CDR3: CASSSNSGQPQHF. The CDR3 nucleotides read TGTGCCAGCAGTTCGAACTCCGGGCAGCCCCAGCATTTT.

The chain combines TRBV6-6 with TRBJ2-1; tentatively, D is TRBD2 (5 bases). The germline gives CDR1 MNHNY, CDR2 SVGAGI (reference sequence). CDR3 length: 15 residues. Between the trimmed V and J ends, which lost 6 bases and 2 bases, there was a span of 14 bases. The CDR3 spells CASSQGLVTYNEQFF. In nucleotides, the CDR3 is TGTGCCAGCAGCCAAGGACTGGTTACCTACAATGAGCAGTTCTTC.

This clone has just one count. The chain uses TRBV28 and TRBJ1-1; D is ambiguous. The CDR3 consists of 14 residues. Trimming removed 1 base at V and 4 bases at J, with 10 bases between. Germline V lookup: CDR1 MDHEN, CDR2 SYDVKM. DNA for the CDR3: TGTGCCAGCAGTTTATTTGGGGTCGGCACTGAAGCTTTCTTT. It yields the protein CASSLFGVGTEAFF.

This clone showed up just a few times. The chain uses TRBV4-1 and TRBJ1-2; 11 bases fit TRBD1. There are 16 residues in the CDR3. Losses at the gene ends were 1 base for V and 11 bases for J; bases not matched to a gene: 12. Germline CDR1 and CDR2: MGHRA and YSYEKL. The CDR3 bases are TGCGCCAGCAGCCAAGGGTTGGACAGGGGGCGCCTCTATTACACCTTC. The encoded protein is CASSQGLDRGRLYYTF.

This clone was picked up one time. The chain carries TRBV5-1 and TRBJ1-2, with unresolved D. Trimming cost V 0 bases and J 8 bases, with 14 bases left between them. The germline V gene has CDR1 SGHRS and CDR2 YFSETQ. This CDR3 contains 14 residues. The CDR3 reads CASSLAGDWEGYTF. As DNA, the CDR3 is TGCGCCAGCAGCTTGGCCGGAGATTGGGAGGGCTACACCTTC. The full variable domain, in which reference TRBV5-1 and TRBJ1-2 provide the parts outside the CDR3, is KAGVTQTPRYLIKTRGQQVTLSCSPISGHRSVSWYQQTPGQGLQFLFEYFSETQRNKGNFPGRFSGRQFSNSRSEMNVSTLELGDSALYLCASSLAGDWEGYTFGSGTRLTVV.

The J gene is TRBJ2-1, the V gene TRBV6-1; possible D gene TRBD2, 7 bases. The CDR3 is made up of 15 amino acids. V dropped 6 bases and J dropped 4 bases, with 16 bases sitting between them. Germline V gene lookup returns CDR1 MNHNS and CDR2 SASEGT. As DNA, the CDR3 is TGTGCCAGCAGCCAAAGGGGGGGAGTGTACAATGAGCAGTTCTTC. It codes for CASSQRGGVYNEQFF.

The rearrangement links TRBV14 to TRBJ2-7; 11 bases are a match to TRBD2. This CDR3 has 16 amino acids. Germline V gene data show CDR1 as SGHDN and CDR2 as FVKESK. Germline trimming cut 7 bases from V and 6 bases from J; bases unmatched to any gene: 14. The CDR3 region has the DNA TGTGCCAGCAACCTACAAACTAGCGGGAGTCGGTCCGAGCAGTACTTC. It codes for CASNLQTSGSRSEQYF.

This chain joins TRBV7-7 and TRBJ2-1; 8 nucleotides agree with TRBD2. In germline, CDR1 is SSHAT, CDR2 FNYEAQ (reference sequence). The V and J ends lost 5 bases and 4 bases, in that order; junction bases with no gene match: 7. This CDR3 region has 15 residues. The CDR3 DNA sequence: TGTGCCAGCAGCCCCCAGGGCGGGGGGTACAATGAGCAGTTCTTC. Its translation is CASSPQGGGYNEQFF.

The chain combines TRBV4-1 with TRBJ2-7; 11 bases agree with TRBD2. CDR1 and CDR2 (germline): MGHRA, YSYEKL. Trimming removed 3 bases from V and 7 bases from J; junction bases left unmatched: 11. This CDR3 has 16 residues. For the CDR3, the DNA is TGCGCCAGCAGCCAGACTCTAGCGGGAGGATTACGGGAGCAGTACTTC. It encodes CASSQTLAGGLREQYF.

The chain links TRBV5-1 to TRBJ1-2, with no clear D. The germline V gene has CDR1 SGHRS and CDR2 YFSETQ. The V gene lost 4 bases and the J gene lost 6 bases, with 13 bases spanning the gap. CDR3 length: 13 residues. The chain's CDR3 is CASSPKGENGYTF. The CDR3 coding sequence is TGCGCCAGCAGCCCCAAGGGTGAGAATGGCTACACCTTC.

CDR3 in DNA: TGTGCCAGCAGTGAAGGAGTTATTAACTATGGCTACACCTTC. Protein: CASSEGVINYGYTF. The V call is TRBV2, the J call TRBJ1-2, with D uncertain. V dropped 1 base and J dropped 1 base, with 7 bases sitting between them. The germline CDR1 and CDR2 sequences are SNHLY and FYNNEI. This CDR3 region has 14 residues.

The V call is TRBV6-1, the J call TRBJ1-3; D is undetermined. V lost 2 bases and J lost 0, with 14 bases in between. This CDR3 region has 17 residues. Germline assignment: CDR1 MNHNS and CDR2 SASEGT. CDR3 DNA: TGTGCCAGCAGTGAAAACGGAGCTGGGAGCTCTGGAAACACCATATATTTT. Protein product: CASSENGAGSSGNTIYF.

The chain couples TRBV28 to TRBJ2-7; possible D gene TRBD2, 7 bases. V gave up 11 bases and J gave up 6 bases, with 26 bases separating them. CDR3 length equals 15 residues. The germline V gene has CDR1 MDHEN and CDR2 SYDVKM. In nucleotides, the CDR3 is TGTGCCCACCAGGGTGATTGGGGGGGCTCCGGCGAGCAGTACTTC. It translates to CAHQGDWGGSGEQYF.

The genes are TRBV18 and TRBJ2-1; the D is unclear. Trimming took off 2 bases at V and 7 bases at J, with 3 bases between the two ends. The CDR3 totals 11 residues. Germline V lookup: CDR1 KGHSH, CDR2 LQKENI. DNA for the CDR3: TGTGCCAGCTCACCAGCGAATGAGCAGTTCTTC. Protein: CASSPANEQFF.

CDR3 in DNA: TGTGCCAGCAGTCCGGGGCAGATGAACACCGGGGAGCTGTTTTTT. Encoded protein: CASSPGQMNTGELFF. The rearrangement links TRBV6-5 to TRBJ2-2, with D possibly being TRBD1 or TRBD2 (5 bases each). This CDR3 has 15 residues. The germline gives CDR1 MNHEY, CDR2 SVGAGI. V was shortened by 5 bases and J by 1 base, with 11 bases between the two germline ends.

This sequence joins TRBV28 and TRBJ2-7, with 12 bases matching TRBD1. This CDR3 has 15 residues. CDR1 and CDR2 (germline): MDHEN, SYDVKM. The V segment lost 5 bases and the J segment 9 bases; nucleotides outside the gene matches: 11. CDR3 nucleotide sequence: TGTGCCAGCAGTCCTCCGGGACAGGGGGCTCTATGGCAGTACTTC. It is translated as CASSPPGQGALWQYF.

The chain has TRBV5-1 and TRBJ1-2; TRBD1 aligns across 7 bases. The CDR3 is made up of 15 amino acids. In germline, CDR1 is SGHRS, CDR2 YFSETQ. Trimming at V came to 0 bases and at J to 7 bases, leaving 9 bases not matched to a gene. The CDR3 DNA follows: TGCGCCAGCAGCTTGGATCAGGGGGATTTCGCTGGCTACACCTTC. This codes for CASSLDQGDFAGYTF.

The gene calls are TRBV10-2 and TRBJ2-1, with 11 bases fitting TRBD2. CDR3 length: 16 amino acids. Germline loops: CDR1 WSHSY, CDR2 SAAADI. The V gene end was trimmed by 2 bases and the J gene end by 10 bases; junction bases not matched to a gene: 10. The CDR3 bases are TGCGCCAGCAGTGAGGATCTAGCGGGAGGTACAGTCGAGCAGTTCTTC. This sequence encodes CASSEDLAGGTVEQFF.

The V gene is TRBV15, the J gene TRBJ1-4; D is ambiguous. The CDR3 sequence is 17 residues long. V was trimmed by 0 bases and J by 1 base, leaving 12 bases between them. CDR1 and CDR2 from the germline V gene are LNHNV and YYDKDF (reference sequence). DNA of the CDR3: TGTGCCACCAGCAGAGATTACGGTCGACGAACTAATGAAAAACTGTTTTTT. This gives the protein CATSRDYGRRTNEKLFF.

V usage is TRBV27 and J usage is TRBJ2-1, with D perhaps TRBD1 (6 bases). Germline V CDR1 and CDR2: MNHEY, SMNVEV (reference sequence). Trimming stripped 6 bases from V and 1 base from J, with 16 bases between. This CDR3 is built from 16 residues. The CDR3: CASSPDRQPSYNEQFF. The CDR3 DNA follows: TGTGCCAGCAGCCCAGACAGGCAACCATCCTACAATGAGCAGTTCTTC.

The V and J genes are TRBV19 and TRBJ2-7; 8 bases are shared with TRBD1. The germline CDR1 and CDR2 sequences are LNHDA and SQIVND (reference sequence). The trim removed 5 bases at V and 3 bases at J, leaving 12 bases unmatched. The CDR3 spans 16 residues. Here the CDR3 reads CASSHIRGPTLYEQYF. CDR3 DNA sequence: TGTGCCAGTAGTCACATCAGGGGGCCCACCCTCTACGAGCAGTACTTC.

The genes are TRBV27 and TRBJ2-1; possible D gene TRBD2, 5 bases. The CDR3 sequence is 14 residues long. The V and J ends lost 5 bases and 0 bases respectively, with 8 bases between them. Germline loops: CDR1 MNHEY, CDR2 SMNVEV (reference sequence). Here the CDR3 DNA reads TGTGCCAGCAGTCCGGAGGTCTCCTACAATGAGCAGTTCTTC. Protein: CASSPEVSYNEQFF.

V gene TRBV19 combines with J gene TRBJ1-5; 9 nucleotides line up with TRBD1. Germline CDR1 reads LNHDA; CDR2 reads SQIVND (reference sequence). CDR3 length: 13 residues. The ends lost 10 bases at V and 4 bases at J; junction bases unmatched: 5. In DNA form, the CDR3 reads TGTGCCACTCGGGACAGGGAAAATCAGCCCCAGCATTTT. It yields the protein CATRDRENQPQHF.

This chain connects TRBV5-1 to TRBJ2-7; D gene unclear. The germline V gene encodes CDR1 SGHRS and CDR2 YFSETQ. V lost 2 bases, J lost 6 bases, and 9 bases lay in between. CDR3 length: 12 amino acids. CDR3 bases: TGCGCCAGCAGCTTAACTATGGGCGAGCAGTACTTC. Its protein product is CASSLTMGEQYF.

CDR3 sequence reads: CASSYTGTSTEQYF. Written as DNA, the CDR3 is TGTGCCAGTAGTTACACCGGGACTAGCACCGAGCAGTACTTC. The V gene is TRBV19, the J gene TRBJ2-7, with TRBD2 matching over 9 bases. The CDR3 covers 14 residues. V trimming: 5 bases; J trimming: 6 bases; junction bases outside the gene matches: 8. CDR1 is LNHDA, CDR2 SQIVND, per germline (reference sequence).

V usage is TRBV7-2 and J usage is TRBJ1-5; D perhaps matches TRBD1 (6 bases). V lost 1 base to trimming and J lost 4 bases, with 11 bases between them. Germline assignment: CDR1 SGHTA and CDR2 FQGNSA. The CDR3 sequence is 15 residues long. In DNA, the CDR3 is TGTGCCAGCAGCTTAGGTCCGGGGGCTAATCAGCCCCAGCATTTT. Amino acid sequence: CASSLGPGANQPQHF.

The sample holds a few counts of this clone. This chain connects TRBV29-1 to TRBJ2-7; no definite D call. The germline V gene encodes CDR1 SQVTM and CDR2 ANQGSEA. V was cut by 6 bases and J by 4 bases, with 16 bases left in between. The CDR3 extends over 13 amino acids. The CDR3 DNA reads as TGCAGCGTCGATGACCCGTTAGGATACGAGCAGTACTTC. It is translated as CSVDDPLGYEQYF.